The 24 T cell receptor beta chains reported below all come from one sample, sequenced in a study of T-cell memory formation after mild COVID-19. TCRdb called the 5' RACE reads again in MiXCR, with one record for every CDR3 protein. The repertoire holds a few hundred thousand distinct CDR3 sequences, roughly 16% seen once, with roughly 23% in the top ten. The sequencing sample was made of PBMCs or a T cell subset sorted from them (not recorded which). These receptors were collected from a man aged 18 to 35 who had mild COVID-19 (a few samples of this study predate the infection). Cell type and time point are not known.

This clonotype has just a few counts. The chain employs TRBV2 and TRBJ2-7; D perhaps matches TRBD2 (7 bases). This CDR3 is 14 amino acids long. Looked up from germline, CDR1 is SNHLY and CDR2 is FYNNEI. The V end was cut by 6 bases, the J end by 2 bases, with 14 bases between. CDR3 in amino acids: CASSEQGRAYEQYF. The CDR3 region has the DNA TGTGCCAGCAGCGAGCAGGGGAGGGCCTACGAGCAGTACTTC.

This clonotype was detected only a few times. This chain connects TRBV6-2 or TRBV6-3 to TRBJ2-1; no clear D gene. Trimming took off 6 bases at V and 9 bases at J, with 18 bases between the two ends. The CDR3 consists of 14 residues. CDR1 and CDR2 from the germline V gene are MNHEY and SVGEGT. The CDR3 protein is CASSQFTAIVEQFF. The CDR3 nucleotides are TGTGCCAGCAGCCAATTCACTGCGATAGTTGAGCAGTTCTTC.

The chain carries TRBV7-9 and TRBJ2-5; no definite D call. The CDR3 runs to 13 residues. V shed 5 bases and J shed 5 bases, with 12 bases lying between them. Germline V lookup: CDR1 SEHNR, CDR2 FQNEAQ (reference sequence). The CDR3 region has the DNA TGTGCCAGCAGCGGTCCACTCCAGGAGACCCAGTACTTC. Translation: CASSGPLQETQYF.

The CDR3 DNA follows: TGTGCCAGCAGCATATACAGTACCGGGGAGCTGTTTTTT. Translating gives CASSIYSTGELFF. This chain links TRBV7-9 with TRBJ2-2; D gene unclear. This CDR3 comprises 13 residues. V shed 5 bases and J shed 5 bases, with 9 bases lying between them. CDR1 and CDR2 (germline): SEHNR, FQNEAQ (reference sequence).

This clonotype was picked up a small number of times. The chain links TRBV12-3 or TRBV12-4 to TRBJ2-6; tentatively, D is TRBD1 or TRBD2 (5 bases each). V lost 1 base and J 4 bases, leaving 17 bases between the germline ends. The CDR3 length is 18 residues. The chain's CDR3 is CASSLGFGDPSGANVLTF. In nucleotides, the CDR3 is TGTGCCAGCAGTTTAGGTTTTGGGGACCCTTCCGGGGCCAACGTCCTGACTTTC.

There are a few counts of this clonotype. The chain employs TRBV7-9 and TRBJ2-7; no definite D call. Germline loops: CDR1 SEHNR, CDR2 FQNEAQ (reference sequence). V lost 3 bases, J lost 1 base, and 7 bases lay in between. CDR3 length: 13 residues. The CDR3 DNA reads TGTGCCAGCAGCTTCTCCCCTTCCTACGAGCAGTACTTC. Amino acids: CASSFSPSYEQYF.

This clonotype was detected only a few times. The chain links TRBV5-1 to TRBJ2-7; TRBD1 aligns across 7 bases. This CDR3 spans 14 amino acids. Germline CDR1 reads SGHRS; CDR2 reads YFSETQ. After removal of 4 bases from V and 4 bases from J, the junction contained 8 bases not matched to a gene. CDR3 region: CASSPQGYEYEQYF. The CDR3, as DNA: TGCGCCAGCAGCCCACAGGGGTATGAGTACGAGCAGTACTTC.

V and J are TRBV18 and TRBJ1-4; 7 nucleotides line up with TRBD1. CDR1 is KGHSH, CDR2 LQKENI, per germline. V shed 3 bases and J 7 bases; nucleotides not matched to a gene: 20. The CDR3 is 19 amino acids. CDR3 sequence: CASSPRTGDPVSHGEKLFF. The DNA of the CDR3 is TGTGCCAGCTCACCCCGGACAGGCGACCCTGTTTCGCATGGTGAAAAACTGTTTTTT.

A few counts support this clonotype. The chain recombines TRBV20-1 with TRBJ1-3; D uncertain. From germline, CDR1 is DFQATT and CDR2 SNEGSKA (reference sequence). V lost 5 bases to trimming and J lost 2 bases, with 7 bases between them. There are 12 residues in the CDR3. The CDR3 nucleotides are TGCAGTGCTCGCTCCCCTGGAAACACCATATATTTT. This codes for CSARSPGNTIYF.

This clonotype was counted between two and nine times. The J gene is TRBJ2-1, the V gene TRBV20-1; D assignment may be TRBD1 or TRBD2 (5 bases each). The ends were cut back, 3 bases at V and 7 bases at J, with 16 bases in the middle. In germline, CDR1 is DFQATT, CDR2 SNEGSKA (reference sequence). This CDR3 has 14 amino acids. DNA of the CDR3: TGCAGTGCTAGGGTCGGGACCGGTAGAAATGAGCAGTTCTTC. It codes for CSARVGTGRNEQFF.

This chain joins TRBV21-1 and TRBJ1-1; the DNA was not compared with TRBD1, the D call given in the table. TRBV21-1 is listed as a pseudogene. CDR3 size: 14 residues. CDR3 bases: TGTGCCGCAGGGACAGCTTTGTGGAACACTGAAGCTTTCTTT. It specifies CAAGTALWNTEAFF.

This clonotype was picked up many times. The chain links TRBV2 to TRBJ2-1; the match to TRBD2 covers 8 bases. The CDR3 is made up of 13 amino acids. Per germline, CDR1 SNHLY and CDR2 FYNNEI. Trimming at V came to 7 bases and at J to 10 bases, leaving 9 bases not matched to a gene. CDR3 sequence reads: CASIGTSQEEQFF. The CDR3, as DNA: TGTGCCAGCATCGGGACTAGTCAGGAGGAGCAGTTCTTC.

The rearrangement joins TRBV4-1 to TRBJ1-2, with D unclear. This CDR3 has 14 residues. Trimming shortened V by 4 bases and J by 8 bases, and 17 bases separated the two germline ends. Germline V gene data show CDR1 as MGHRA and CDR2 as YSYEKL. This CDR3 is CASSRLAGIEGYTF. Written as DNA, the CDR3 is TGCGCCAGCAGCCGACTAGCGGGGATTGAAGGCTACACCTTC.

The chain employs TRBV7-9 and TRBJ2-2; 10 bases are a match to TRBD2. The length of the CDR3 is 16 residues. Trimming removed 2 bases from V and 2 bases from J; junction bases left unmatched: 2. The germline V gene encodes CDR1 SEHNR and CDR2 FQNEAQ (reference sequence). The CDR3 loop is CASSLSSGGNTGELFF. CDR3 sequence (DNA): TGTGCCAGCAGCTTATCTAGCGGGGGAAACACCGGGGAGCTGTTTTTT.

This clonotype was observed a handful of times. The chain has TRBV20-1 and TRBJ2-3, with TRBD2 identical over 7 bases. CDR1 DFQATT and CDR2 SNEGSKA come from the germline V gene (reference sequence). This CDR3 spans 14 amino acids. The V and J ends lost 2 bases and 6 bases, in that order; junction bases with no gene match: 8. The CDR3: CSARRPSGGDTQYF. The CDR3 DNA follows: TGCAGTGCTAGAAGGCCTAGCGGTGGGGATACGCAGTATTTT.

Only a few counts were recorded for this clonotype. V and J are TRBV20-1 and TRBJ2-1; 7 bases fit TRBD1. The CDR3 length is 14 residues. The J segment lost 0 bases and the V segment lost 2 bases, leaving 1 base of the junction unmatched. CDR1 is DFQATT and CDR2 is SNEGSKA in the germline V gene (reference sequence). The CDR3 region has the DNA TGCAGTGCTAGAAGACAGGGCTCCTACAATGAGCAGTTCTTC. This encodes CSARRQGSYNEQFF.

This chain connects TRBV6-1 to TRBJ2-3; no reliable D call. V was pared by 5 bases and J by 12 bases, with 15 bases between. The V gene's germline CDR1 is MNHNS and CDR2 SASEGT. The CDR3 runs to 12 residues. The CDR3 DNA sequence: TGTGCCAGCAGTCTAAGGGCCTCGCATCAGTATTTT. Translation: CASSLRASHQYF.

The chain uses TRBV11-2 and TRBJ1-1; 9 bases align to TRBD1. The CDR3 covers 15 residues. CDR1 is SGHAT, CDR2 FQNNGV, per germline. V lost 10 bases to trimming and J lost 1 base; unmatched junction nucleotides: 10. DNA of the CDR3: TGTGCCACCCTCGACAGGGGGAGGACGAACACTGAAGCTTTCTTT. It yields the protein CATLDRGRTNTEAFF.

This clonotype has just a few counts. The chain has TRBV4-3 and TRBJ1-2; 7 nucleotides agree with TRBD1. The CDR3 covers 15 residues. V trimming: 0 bases; J trimming: 4 bases; junction bases outside the gene matches: 5. The germline CDR1 and CDR2 sequences are LGHNA and YSLEER. CDR3 loop: CASSQDSGQLYGYTF. DNA for the CDR3: TGCGCCAGCAGCCAAGATTCGGGACAGCTCTATGGCTACACCTTC.

This clonotype has more than one count but fewer than ten. The chain carries TRBV11-2 and TRBJ1-1; TRBD1 agrees at 7 bases. V was clipped by 4 bases and J by 1 base; unmatched bases: 9. CDR1 is SGHAT and CDR2 is FQNNGV in the germline V gene. The CDR3 loop spans 16 amino acids. CDR3 DNA sequence: TGTGCCAGCAGCTCGAGGCGGAGGGGGCAGAACACTGAAGCTTTCTTT. Residues: CASSSRRRGQNTEAFF.

This clonotype was counted between two and nine times. The rearrangement uses TRBV28 and TRBJ2-3; TRBD2 might be the D (6 bases). Trimming shortened V by 7 bases and J by 3 bases, and 8 bases separated the two germline ends. Looked up from germline, CDR1 is MDHEN and CDR2 is SYDVKM. This CDR3 spans 12 amino acids. CDR3 nucleotide sequence: TGTGCCAGCAACCGGGAGACAGATACGCAGTATTTT. Its protein product is CASNRETDTQYF.

In this sample, this clonotype turned up many times. CDR3 coding DNA: TGCAGTGCTAGATTGACTAGCGGGGGCAATGAGCAGTTCTTC. It codes for CSARLTSGGNEQFF. This chain joins TRBV20-1 and TRBJ2-1, with TRBD2 matching 12 bases. The CDR3 loop spans 14 amino acids. Germline V gene data show CDR1 as DFQATT and CDR2 as SNEGSKA (reference sequence). Trimming at V came to 2 bases and at J to 6 bases, leaving 2 bases not matched to a gene.

The J gene is TRBJ2-1, the V gene TRBV7-2; D is unresolved. This CDR3 comprises 14 residues. Germline V lookup: CDR1 SGHTA, CDR2 FQGNSA. The germline V and J ends were trimmed by 4 bases and 3 bases, with 10 bases remaining between them. The CDR3 DNA reads TGTGCCAGCAGCTCCCCGGGTGACTACAATGAGCAGTTCTTC. This sequence encodes CASSSPGDYNEQFF.

V is TRBV19 and J is TRBJ2-1; D possibly corresponds to TRBD1 (6 bases). The CDR3 spans 14 residues. Germline V gene data show CDR1 as LNHDA and CDR2 as SQIVND (reference sequence). V shed 6 bases and J shed 3 bases, with 12 bases lying between them. This CDR3 reads CASSYRADYNEQFF. Here the CDR3 DNA reads TGTGCCAGTAGCTACAGGGCGGACTACAATGAGCAGTTCTTC.